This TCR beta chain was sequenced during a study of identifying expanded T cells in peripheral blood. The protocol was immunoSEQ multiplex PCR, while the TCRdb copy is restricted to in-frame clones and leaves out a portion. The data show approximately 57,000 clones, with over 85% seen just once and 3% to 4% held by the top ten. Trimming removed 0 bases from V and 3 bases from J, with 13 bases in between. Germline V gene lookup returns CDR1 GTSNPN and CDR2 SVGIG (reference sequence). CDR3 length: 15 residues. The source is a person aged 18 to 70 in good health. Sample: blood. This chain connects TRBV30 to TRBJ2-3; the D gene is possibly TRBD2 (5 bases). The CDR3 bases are TGTGCCTGGAGTGTACTAGGGTTAGCAACAGATACGCAGTATTTT. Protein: CAWSVLGLATDTQYF. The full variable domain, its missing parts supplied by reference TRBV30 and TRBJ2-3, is SQTIHQWPATLVQPVGSPLSLECTVEGTSNPNLYWYRQAAGRGLQLLFYSVGIGQISSEVPQNLSASRPQDRQFILSSKKLLLSDSGFYLCAWSVLGLATDTQYFGPGTRLTVL.